The following is a TCR beta chain sequence with its context. The method was immunoSEQ multiplex PCR; TCRdb's version includes in-frame clones alone and lacks a portion of them. The repertoire holds under 150,000 clones, with around 89% as singletons. The data are from a study of blood T cell repertoires in COVID-19. For the study at large: The cDNA or gDNA used as material had been derived from T cells, B-cell-depleted T cells, or PBMCs.

The sequence came from a human donor in a cohort sampled during active COVID-19. Sample: peripheral blood.

The CDR3 nucleotides are TGCGCCAGCAGCTTGGGGCAGGGGAATGAAAAACTGTTTTTT. Its translation is CASSLGQGNEKLFF. The J gene is TRBJ1-4, the V gene TRBV5-1, with D perhaps matching TRBD1 (6 bases). The CDR3 contains 14 residues. The germline V and J ends were trimmed by 0 bases and 5 bases, with 8 bases remaining between them. Looked up from germline, CDR1 is SGHRS and CDR2 is YFSETQ.